The 14 T cell receptor beta chains below come from one sample, sequenced in a study of OX40 agonist ivuxolimab in advanced cancers. Repertoires were generated with immunoSEQ multiplex PCR, while TCRdb's copy carries only in-frame clones and drops some. The sample holds roughly 81,000 clones, around 94% seen once. Sequenced here: CD4+ or CD8+ T cells sorted from blood, sampled in a trial of the OX40 agonist ivuxolimab. These receptors were obtained from an adult with an advanced solid tumor such as melanoma, head and neck, liver or kidney cancer.

The rearrangement uses TRBV5-6 and TRBJ2-7; D is perhaps TRBD1 (6 bases). Trimming took 5 bases from V and 4 from J, leaving 13 bases between them. Germline values: CDR1 SGHDT, CDR2 YYEEEE. There are 13 residues in the CDR3. CDR3 sequence: CASSYSTGYEQYF. Here the CDR3 DNA reads TGTGCCAGCAGTTACTCGACAGGATACGAGCAGTACTTC.

The chain links TRBV28 to TRBJ1-1, with 7 bases lining up with TRBD1. From germline, CDR1 is MDHEN and CDR2 SYDVKM. The CDR3 runs 16 residues. The V and J ends lost 6 bases and 6 bases, in that order; junction bases with no gene match: 16. The CDR3 protein is CASRTTGVSIDPEAFF. The CDR3 region has the DNA TGTGCCAGCAGAACAACAGGGGTGAGCATAGACCCTGAAGCTTTCTTT.

The chain combines TRBV7-2 with TRBJ2-7; perhaps TRBD1 as D (6 bases). The V end lost 5 bases, the J end lost 3 bases, and 14 bases lay between the germline ends. The length of the CDR3 is 14 residues. In germline, CDR1 is SGHTA, CDR2 FQGNSA. CDR3 DNA: TGTGCCAGCAGCCCCGGGGTAGGGGGCTACGAGCAGTACTTC. Translated: CASSPGVGGYEQYF.

The chain links TRBV2 to TRBJ2-1, with a tentative D call TRBD1 (6 bases). V lost 6 bases to trimming and J lost 4 bases, with 19 bases between them. Germline V gene lookup returns CDR1 SNHLY and CDR2 FYNNEI. There are 16 residues in the CDR3. The CDR3 sequence is CASRSSGVRGYNEQFF. CDR3 DNA: TGTGCCAGCAGGTCCTCAGGGGTCCGTGGATACAATGAGCAGTTCTTC.

V usage is TRBV19 and J usage is TRBJ1-3; 9 bases are a match to TRBD1. Germline values: CDR1 LNHDA, CDR2 SQIVND (reference sequence). The J segment lost 4 bases and the V segment lost 4 bases, leaving 8 bases of the junction unmatched. This CDR3 has 16 residues. In DNA, the CDR3 is TGTGCCAGTAGTACCCTAGGACAGGGGCGAGGAAACACCATATATTTT. Residues: CASSTLGQGRGNTIYF.

The chain has TRBV9 and TRBJ2-7, with D perhaps TRBD2 (5 bases). The V end lost 4 bases, the J end lost 3 bases, and 11 bases lay between the germline ends. Germline CDR1 and CDR2: SGDLS and YYNGEE. The CDR3 consists of 13 residues. CDR3 DNA sequence: TGTGCCAGCAGCCCAACTAGTAACTACGAGCAGTACTTC. Its translation is CASSPTSNYEQYF.

CDR3 sequence reads: CASSQESGGAYEQYF. CDR3 bases: TGTGCCAGCAGCCAAGAGTCAGGGGGCGCTTACGAGCAGTACTTC. The rearrangement joins TRBV4-2 to TRBJ2-7; 8 nucleotides align to TRBD1. The J segment lost 4 bases and the V segment lost 0 bases, leaving 5 bases of the junction unmatched. There are 15 residues in the CDR3. Looked up from germline, CDR1 is LGHNA and CDR2 is YNFKEQ.

This rearrangement joins TRBV27 to TRBJ1-4, with D hard to call. CDR3 length equals 15 residues. CDR1 is MNHEY and CDR2 is SMNVEV in the germline V gene (reference sequence). The ends were cut back, 7 bases at V and 4 bases at J, with 16 bases in the middle. The CDR3, as DNA: TGTGCCAGCACTTATTCCGGCCTGGGTAATGAAAAACTGTTTTTT. This translates into CASTYSGLGNEKLFF.

In this sample, this clone turned up once. CDR3 region: CASSLRAGGLNGYTQYF. CDR3 nucleotides: TGTGCCAGCAGTTTAAGGGCGGGAGGGCTCAACGGGTATACGCAGTATTTT. The chain has TRBV28 and TRBJ2-3; 9 nucleotides align to TRBD2. Germline assignment: CDR1 MDHEN and CDR2 SYDVKM. V lost 2 bases, J lost 7 bases, and 13 bases stayed unmatched. CDR3 size: 17 residues.

The CDR3 spells CASSPGQGGTDTQYF. CDR3 in DNA: TGTGCCAGCAGCCCCGGACAGGGCGGCACAGATACGCAGTATTTT. The chain joins TRBV13 to TRBJ2-3; TRBD1 aligns across 8 bases. This CDR3 has 15 amino acids. Germline lookup yields CDR1 PRHDT and CDR2 FYEKMQ (reference sequence). V was pared by 5 bases and J by 1 base, with 5 bases of the junction left unmatched.

V and J are TRBV7-9 and TRBJ2-4; 7 positions agree with TRBD2. CDR1 and CDR2 from the germline V gene are SEHNR and FQNEAQ (reference sequence). V trimming: 8 bases; J trimming: 5 bases; junction bases outside the gene matches: 6. CDR3 length equals 13 residues. CDR3 coding DNA: TGTGCCAGCCTCGAACGGGGGGAAAACATTCAGTACTTC. Translation: CASLERGENIQYF.

CDR3 nucleotide sequence: TGCGCCAGCAGCTGGACAGGAGGAAATCAGCCCCAGCATTTT. This codes for CASSWTGGNQPQHF. The rearrangement joins TRBV5-1 to TRBJ1-5; TRBD1 matches 7 bases. The CDR3 consists of 14 residues. With 3 bases clipped from V and 4 bases from J, the junction kept 4 bases outside the gene matches. The germline CDR1 and CDR2 sequences are SGHRS and YFSETQ. Looking up the rest from reference TRBV5-1 and TRBJ1-5 gives the full variable domain: KAGVTQTPRYLIKTRGQQVTLSCSPISGHRSVSWYQQTPGQGLQFLFEYFSETQRNKGNFPGRFSGRQFSNSRSEMNVSTLELGDSALYLCASSWTGGNQPQHFGDGTRLSIL.

The rearrangement joins TRBV27 to TRBJ2-1; tentatively, D is TRBD1 or TRBD2 (5 bases each). Germline CDR1 is MNHEY and CDR2 is SMNVEV (reference sequence). The CDR3 is 14 residues long. V dropped 8 bases and J dropped 11 bases, with 22 bases sitting between them. The CDR3 region has the DNA TGTGCCAGCGCCTCGAACTTCGGGGCAGAACAGCAGTTCTTC. It is translated as CASASNFGAEQQFF.

This rearrangement joins TRBV19 to TRBJ1-4; D may be TRBD1 (6 bases). Germline CDR1 reads LNHDA; CDR2 reads SQIVND (reference sequence). V gave up 4 bases and J gave up 4 bases, with 19 bases separating them. The length of the CDR3 is 17 residues. CDR3 residues: CASSTSHRALDNEKLFF. The DNA of the CDR3 is TGTGCCAGTAGTACTTCGCACAGGGCATTGGATAATGAAAAACTGTTTTTT.